This TCR beta chain was retrieved from a study of cytomegalovirus exposure and HLA in healthy donors. Study overall: Later analysis reported that the approximately 120 validation repertoires shared the platform of the approximately 670 first-cohort repertoires. Study-level results: It was found in a later analysis that first-cohort TCR clusters tended to co-occur in the 100 to 150 validation repertoires.

About this clone itself: What it binds is not known.

This table comes from immunoSEQ multiplex PCR, and its TCRdb copy is limited to in-frame clones, with some not included. The sample gives approximately 50,000 clones, just over 85% of which show up once; about 7% is in the top ten. Separation from the approximately 690-subject first cohort characterized the 120-subject validation cohort, to which the donors belonged. This clonotype was sampled from a woman aged 30 to 39 in good health and CMV-seronegative. Sequenced sample: PBMCs.

The CDR3, as DNA: TGTGCCAGCAGCCTCGGACGGGATCGGGACGAGCAGTACTTC. Amino acids: CASSLGRDRDEQYF. This chain connects TRBV6-1 to TRBJ2-7, with D maybe TRBD2 (5 bases). The ends were cut back, 6 bases at V and 5 bases at J, with 17 bases in the middle. CDR1 is MNHNS and CDR2 is SASEGT in the germline V gene. This CDR3 has 14 residues.